Listed below are T cell receptor beta chains from one sample, sequenced in a study of T cell clusters in autoimmune cytopenias. TCRdb reprocessed the multiplex PCR reads, keeping one entry per CDR3 protein, no DNA. This table holds 2,500 to 4,000 distinct CDR3 sequences. The sequenced sample consisted of peripheral blood. These receptors were taken from a human donor with an autoimmune cytopenia or autoimmune hepatitis (not recorded which). Each CDR3 is given with its conserved first and last residue. Each record gives: J gene, V gene, clone size, CDR3 protein. The size field is filled for only some rows; it gives once, few, many or a size class.

J gene: TRBJ1-4; V gene: TRBV27; clone size: medium-sized; CDR3 protein: CASSYWGSHNEKLFF
J gene: TRBJ2-7; V gene: TRBV20-1; clone size: medium-sized; CDR3 protein: CSASGDRDYEQYF
J gene: TRBJ1-4; V gene: TRBV6-1; clone size: medium-sized; CDR3 protein: CASRGQGTATNEKLFF
J gene: TRBJ2-7; V gene: TRBV6-6; clone size: medium-sized; CDR3 protein: CASSSRQGVSYEQYF
J gene: TRBJ2-5; V gene: TRBV20-1; clone size: -; CDR3 protein: CSANARTGETQYF
J gene: TRBJ2-1; V gene: TRBV6-6; clone size: large; CDR3 protein: CASSSPISDEQFF
J gene: TRBJ2-2; V gene: TRBV29-1; clone size: large; CDR3 protein: CSGGTANTGELFF
J gene: TRBJ2-2; V gene: TRBV6-1; clone size: medium-sized; CDR3 protein: CASSEEFDRVKTGELFF
J gene: TRBJ2-3; V gene: TRBV6-6; clone size: medium-sized; CDR3 protein: CATREGYSTDTQYF
J gene: TRBJ2-7; V gene: TRBV7-6; clone size: medium-sized; CDR3 protein: CASSQGSTYEQYF
J gene: TRBJ1-6; V gene: TRBV12-3/TRBV12-4; clone size: medium-sized; CDR3 protein: CASSFSGTPGRSPLHF
J gene: TRBJ1-2; V gene: TRBV6-2/TRBV6-3; clone size: -; CDR3 protein: CVRPTGLSYGYTF
J gene: TRBJ2-2; V gene: TRBV12-3/TRBV12-4; clone size: medium-sized; CDR3 protein: CASSGPMNTGELFF
J gene: TRBJ1-4; V gene: TRBV7-9; clone size: -; CDR3 protein: CASSFGQGNNEKLFF
J gene: TRBJ2-7; V gene: TRBV30; clone size: -; CDR3 protein: CAWSGGAWNEQYF
J gene: TRBJ1-1; V gene: TRBV19; clone size: medium-sized; CDR3 protein: CASRSMGRDTEAFF
J gene: TRBJ1-1; V gene: TRBV6-5; clone size: medium-sized; CDR3 protein: CASSLTENTEAFF
J gene: TRBJ1-2; V gene: TRBV29-1; clone size: large; CDR3 protein: CSVLTGTGGYTF
J gene: TRBJ1-3; V gene: TRBV6-1; clone size: medium-sized; CDR3 protein: CASRTGVTGNTIYF
J gene: TRBJ2-1; V gene: TRBV10-2; clone size: -; CDR3 protein: CASRVGSLAGAYNEQFF
J gene: TRBJ2-2; V gene: TRBV27; clone size: medium-sized; CDR3 protein: CASRKMAGGPTGELFF
J gene: TRBJ2-2; V gene: TRBV27; clone size: medium-sized; CDR3 protein: CASSARLAGATGWELFF
J gene: TRBJ2-5; V gene: TRBV18; clone size: medium-sized; CDR3 protein: CASSRTEAIANQETQYF
J gene: TRBJ2-7; V gene: TRBV28; clone size: -; CDR3 protein: CAITTASSYEQYF
J gene: TRBJ2-3; V gene: TRBV20-1; clone size: -; CDR3 protein: CSARDLAGGTDTQYF
J gene: TRBJ2-5; V gene: TRBV18; clone size: medium-sized; CDR3 protein: CASSPRNPGKETQYF
J gene: TRBJ2-5; V gene: TRBV27; clone size: medium-sized; CDR3 protein: CASSLTVWETQYF
J gene: TRBJ2-5; V gene: TRBV12-3/TRBV12-4; clone size: medium-sized; CDR3 protein: CASSSGTAPGETQYF
J gene: TRBJ2-6; V gene: TRBV6-2/TRBV6-3; clone size: medium-sized; CDR3 protein: CASSSETAVLTF
J gene: TRBJ1-2; V gene: TRBV11-2; clone size: medium-sized; CDR3 protein: CASSLLGSYGYTF